This T cell receptor beta chain was obtained from a study of blood T cell repertoires in COVID-19. About the study: Both acute and convalescent COVID-19 samples were obtained from the United States, Italy and Spain. T cells, B-cell-depleted T cells, or PBMCs supplied cDNA or gDNA.

Per the original data handling: Estimation of nucleated cell counts was performed using reference gene primer amplification. Some clones are missing from TCRdb's copy, which holds only in-frame ones; the method was immunoSEQ multiplex PCR. The DNA gave D and trimming, while V, J and clone size come from that table. The data hold approximately 150,000 clones, with about 83% observed a single time. Sequenced: peripheral blood. The receptor comes from a man between 65 and 79 years old who had recovered from COVID-19.

The CDR3 is CASSSDRGTDTQYF. The CDR3 DNA reads as TGCGCCAGCAGTTCAGACAGGGGCACAGATACGCAGTATTTT. The rearrangement uses TRBV5-1 and TRBJ2-3, with 7 bases identical to TRBD1. With 5 bases clipped from V and 1 base from J, the junction kept 4 bases outside the gene matches. Germline assignment: CDR1 SGHRS and CDR2 YFSETQ. The CDR3 runs 14 residues.